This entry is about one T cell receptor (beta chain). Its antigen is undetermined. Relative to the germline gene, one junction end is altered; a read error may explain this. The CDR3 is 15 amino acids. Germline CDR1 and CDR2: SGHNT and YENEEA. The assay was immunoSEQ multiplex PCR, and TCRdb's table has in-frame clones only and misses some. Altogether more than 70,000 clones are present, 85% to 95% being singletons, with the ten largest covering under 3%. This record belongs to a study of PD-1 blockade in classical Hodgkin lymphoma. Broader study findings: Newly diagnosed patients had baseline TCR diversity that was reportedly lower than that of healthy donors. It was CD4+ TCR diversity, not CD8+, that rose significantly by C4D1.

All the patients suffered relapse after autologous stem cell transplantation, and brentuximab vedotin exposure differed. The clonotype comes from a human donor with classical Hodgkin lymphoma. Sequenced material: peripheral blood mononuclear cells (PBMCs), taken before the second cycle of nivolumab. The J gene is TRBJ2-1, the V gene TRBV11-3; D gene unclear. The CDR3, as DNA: TGTGCCAGCAGCTTAGAAGGACCGCCGCGCAGTGCTTTGGTCTTC. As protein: CASSLEGPPRSALVF.